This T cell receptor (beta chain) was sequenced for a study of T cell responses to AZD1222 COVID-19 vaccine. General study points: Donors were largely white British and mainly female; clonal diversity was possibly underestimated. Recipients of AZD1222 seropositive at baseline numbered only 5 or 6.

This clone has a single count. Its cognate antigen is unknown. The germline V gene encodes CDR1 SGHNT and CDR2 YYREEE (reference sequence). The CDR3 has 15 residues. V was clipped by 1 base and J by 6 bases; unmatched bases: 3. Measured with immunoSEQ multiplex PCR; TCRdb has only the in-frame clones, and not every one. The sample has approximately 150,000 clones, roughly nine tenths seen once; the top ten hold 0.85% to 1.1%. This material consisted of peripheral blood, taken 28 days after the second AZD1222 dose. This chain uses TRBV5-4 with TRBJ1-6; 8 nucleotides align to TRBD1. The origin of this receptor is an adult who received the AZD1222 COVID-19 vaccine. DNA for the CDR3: TGTGCCAGCAGCTTGCAGACAGGGGCTAATTCACCCCTCCACTTT. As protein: CASSLQTGANSPLHF.